Listed below are T cell receptor beta chains from one sample, sequenced in a study of T cell repertoires in cytomegalovirus infection. Via MiXCR, TCRdb re-called the reads, giving one row per CDR3 protein. The sample includes around 100,000 distinct CDR3 sequences, approximately 15% of them seen just once. The source material was PBMCs. All receptors derive from a human donor in good health (CMV status not recorded). Some clones in this sample may be carry-over from other donors' samples. Both conserved end residues are part of each CDR3.

TRBV4-3 | 18 | CASSQGAEGGANTGELFF
TRBV6-5 | 16 | CASSYYLGSGGTEAFF
TRBV6-2/TRBV6-3 | 16 | CASSPLPGTGISEAFF
TRBV7-2 | 13 | CASSLVQSEGYTF
TRBV7-3 | 15 | CASSWTSASYNEQFF
TRBV14 | 14 | CASSQRASADTQYF
TRBV7-2 | 13 | CASSERWDGEQYF
TRBV7-8 | 17 | CASSLGGGRQHTYEQYF
TRBV6-1 | 14 | CASSQGGSTGELFF
TRBV20-1 | 13 | CSANAGKNTEAFF
TRBV7-2 | 17 | CASSLALRGGLTGELFF
TRBV30 | 13 | CAWSAREGGIQYF
TRBV20-1 | 16 | CSARDQEGTLTTEAFF
TRBV29-1 | 13 | CSVQASNTGELFF
TRBV7-2 | 13 | CASSWDSGNTIYF
TRBV7-3 | 15 | CASSSSGGLTGELFF
TRBV12-3/TRBV12-4 | 13 | CASSSTDNQPQHF
TRBV6-1 | 13 | CASGRRGEETQYF
TRBV12-3/TRBV12-4 | 14 | CASSPPPRTYEQYF
TRBV7-8 | 15 | CASSYRRDYNSPLHF
TRBV7-2 | 13 | CASSLRANYGYTF
TRBV19 | 13 | CASSIRRGETQYF
TRBV5-1 | 14 | CASSSGDRVNEQYF
TRBV6-2/TRBV6-3 | 15 | CASSYPSQGQETQYF
TRBV28 | 15 | CASSGGDRGYTEAFF
TRBV10-3 | 19 | CAISESGAPDRAANYGYTF
TRBV7-2 | 13 | CASSFSPSYEQYF
TRBV7-2 | 15 | CASSSGQGSYYGYTF
TRBV6-1 | 13 | CASWSVLGNEAFF
TRBV6-6 | 14 | CAVPADGENYGYTF
TRBV7-2 | 18 | CDSSHWTSGTSSYNEQFF
TRBV29-1 | 15 | CSALRARRPRYEQYF
TRBV11-3 | 16 | CASSLLGQGGTDTQYF
TRBV7-8 | 15 | CASSPQGMPTDTQYF
TRBV29-1 | 14 | CSVPMQGDGHEQYF
TRBV12-3/TRBV12-4 | 14 | CASTPAGPSYEQYF
TRBV7-2 | 13 | CASRGRKNNEQFF
TRBV29-1 | 14 | CSVEDRGLVETQYF
TRBV7-2 | 11 | CASSFRSEAFF
TRBV7-8 | 15 | CASSLLGHPDNEQFF
TRBV5-5 | 12 | CASSFGTDEAFF
TRBV6-2/TRBV6-3 | 13 | CASSGTANQPQHF
TRBV7-2 | 14 | CASSFGQLNTEAFF
TRBV25-1 | 17 | CASSARPGTDSSYEQYF
TRBV6-5 | 14 | CASSYNRRLETQYF
TRBV12-3/TRBV12-4 | 16 | CASKSSAGEPTDTQYF
TRBV5-1 | 15 | CASSTRTGVDTEAFF
TRBV10-2 | 14 | CASSLAGAGNEQFF
TRBV7-9 | 16 | CASSPLFSGGAYDQYF
TRBV7-2 | 14 | CASRALMSAGTQYF
TRBV18 | 16 | CASSPLGGGNTDTQYF
TRBV6-1 | 15 | CASSSGQGDGNTIYF
TRBV6-1 | 14 | CASSVGGSGEKLFF
TRBV7-2 | 17 | CASSFRSGTGSSDTQYF